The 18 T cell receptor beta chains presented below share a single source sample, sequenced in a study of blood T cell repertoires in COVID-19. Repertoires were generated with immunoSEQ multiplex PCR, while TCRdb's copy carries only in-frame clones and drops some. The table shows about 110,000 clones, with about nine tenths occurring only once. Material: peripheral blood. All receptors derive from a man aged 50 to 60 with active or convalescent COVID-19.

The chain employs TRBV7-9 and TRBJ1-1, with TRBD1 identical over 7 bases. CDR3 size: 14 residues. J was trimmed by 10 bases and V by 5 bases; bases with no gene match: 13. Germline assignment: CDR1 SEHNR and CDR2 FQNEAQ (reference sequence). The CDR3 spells CASSPSDRYQAAFF. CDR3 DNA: TGTGCCAGCAGCCCCTCGGACAGGTATCAGGCAGCTTTCTTT. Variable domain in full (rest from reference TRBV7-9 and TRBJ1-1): DTGVSQNPRHKITKRGQNVTFRCDPISEHNRLYWYRQTLGQGPEFLTYFQNEAQLEKSRLLSDRFSAERPKGSFSTLEIQRTEQGDSAMYLCASSPSDRYQAAFFGQGTRLTVV.

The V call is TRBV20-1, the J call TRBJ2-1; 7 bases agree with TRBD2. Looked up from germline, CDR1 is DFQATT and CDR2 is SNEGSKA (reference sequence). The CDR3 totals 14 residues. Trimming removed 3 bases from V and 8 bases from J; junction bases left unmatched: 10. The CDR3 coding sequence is TGCAGTGCTAGTCTAGGACTAGGGTTGGATGAGCAGTTCTTC. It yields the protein CSASLGLGLDEQFF.

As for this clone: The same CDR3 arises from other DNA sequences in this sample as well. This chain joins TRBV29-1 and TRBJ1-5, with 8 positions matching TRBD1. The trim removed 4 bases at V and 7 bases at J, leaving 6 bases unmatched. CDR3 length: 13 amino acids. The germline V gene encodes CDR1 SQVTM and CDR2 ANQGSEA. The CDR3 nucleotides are TGCAGCGTTGCAGACAGGGGTGGGCAGCCCCAGCATTTT. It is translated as CSVADRGGQPQHF.

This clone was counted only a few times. The CDR3 is CASSKEEVNTEAFF. The DNA of the CDR3 is TGTGCCAGCAGCAAAGAGGAGGTGAACACTGAAGCTTTCTTT. The J gene is TRBJ1-1, the V gene TRBV21-1. TRBV21-1 corresponds to a pseudogene. The CDR3 is made up of 14 amino acids.

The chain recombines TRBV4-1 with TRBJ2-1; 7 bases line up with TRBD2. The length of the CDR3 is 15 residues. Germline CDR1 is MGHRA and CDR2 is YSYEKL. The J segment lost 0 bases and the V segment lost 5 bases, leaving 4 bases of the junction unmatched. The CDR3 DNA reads TGCGCCAGCAGCTTCAGCGGGGTCTCCTACAATGAGCAGTTCTTC. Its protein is CASSFSGVSYNEQFF.

This chain's CDR3 is CAWSVLHRFYGYTF. The CDR3 bases are TGTGCCTGGAGTGTACTGCATCGGTTCTATGGCTACACCTTC. This chain uses TRBV30 with TRBJ1-2; no clear D gene. Deletions cut 0 bases from V and 4 bases from J, with 12 bases between. Germline V gene data show CDR1 as GTSNPN and CDR2 as SVGIG (reference sequence). The CDR3 has 14 residues.

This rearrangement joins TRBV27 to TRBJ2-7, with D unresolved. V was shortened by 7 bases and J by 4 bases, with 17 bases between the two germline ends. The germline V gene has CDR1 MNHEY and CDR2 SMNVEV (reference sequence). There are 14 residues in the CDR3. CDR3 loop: CASKFVGTLYEQYF. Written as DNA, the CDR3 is TGTGCCAGCAAGTTCGTTGGTACGCTATACGAGCAGTACTTC.

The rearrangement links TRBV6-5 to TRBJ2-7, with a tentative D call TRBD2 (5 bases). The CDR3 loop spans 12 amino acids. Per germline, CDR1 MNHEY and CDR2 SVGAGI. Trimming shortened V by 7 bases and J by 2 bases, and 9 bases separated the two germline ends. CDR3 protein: CASKSLAYEQYF. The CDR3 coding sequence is TGTGCCAGCAAATCACTAGCCTACGAGCAGTACTTC.

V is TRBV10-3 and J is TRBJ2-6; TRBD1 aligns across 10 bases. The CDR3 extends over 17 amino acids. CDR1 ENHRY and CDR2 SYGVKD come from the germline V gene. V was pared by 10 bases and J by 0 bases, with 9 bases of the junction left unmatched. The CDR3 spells CATRQGAGGSGANVLTF. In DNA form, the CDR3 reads TGTGCCACGAGACAGGGGGCGGGTGGCTCTGGGGCCAACGTCCTGACTTTC.

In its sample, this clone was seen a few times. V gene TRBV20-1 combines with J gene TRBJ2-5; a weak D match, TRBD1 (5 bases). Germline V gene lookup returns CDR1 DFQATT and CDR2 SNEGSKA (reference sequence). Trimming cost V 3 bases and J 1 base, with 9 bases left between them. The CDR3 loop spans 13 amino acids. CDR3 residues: CSASGRVQETQYF. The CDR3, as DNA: TGCAGTGCTAGTGGCAGGGTCCAAGAGACCCAGTACTTC.

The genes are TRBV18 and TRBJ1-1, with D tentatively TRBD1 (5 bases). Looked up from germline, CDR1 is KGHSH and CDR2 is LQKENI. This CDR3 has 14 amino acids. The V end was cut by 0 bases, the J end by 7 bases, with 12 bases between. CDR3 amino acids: CASSPPAGYSEAFF. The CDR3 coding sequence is TGTGCCAGCTCACCACCGGCAGGGTATAGTGAAGCTTTCTTT.

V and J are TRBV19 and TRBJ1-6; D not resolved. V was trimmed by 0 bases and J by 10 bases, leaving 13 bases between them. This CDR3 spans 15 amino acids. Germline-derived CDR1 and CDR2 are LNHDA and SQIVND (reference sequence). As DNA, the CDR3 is TGTGCCAGTAGTATAGAGGCAGGCCCCTTGTCACCCCTCCACTTT. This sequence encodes CASSIEAGPLSPLHF.

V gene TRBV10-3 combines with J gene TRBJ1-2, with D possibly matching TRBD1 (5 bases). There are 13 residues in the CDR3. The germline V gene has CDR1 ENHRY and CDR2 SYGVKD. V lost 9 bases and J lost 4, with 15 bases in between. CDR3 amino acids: CAIGVGRGYGYTF. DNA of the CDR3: TGTGCCATTGGGGTAGGGAGGGGCTATGGCTACACCTTC.

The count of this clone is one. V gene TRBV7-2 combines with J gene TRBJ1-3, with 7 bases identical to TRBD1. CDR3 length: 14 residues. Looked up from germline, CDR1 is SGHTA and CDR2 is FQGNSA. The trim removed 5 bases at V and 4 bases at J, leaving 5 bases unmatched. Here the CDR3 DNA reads TGTGCCAGCAGCACCGGGACAGTCGGAAACACCATATATTTT. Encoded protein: CASSTGTVGNTIYF.

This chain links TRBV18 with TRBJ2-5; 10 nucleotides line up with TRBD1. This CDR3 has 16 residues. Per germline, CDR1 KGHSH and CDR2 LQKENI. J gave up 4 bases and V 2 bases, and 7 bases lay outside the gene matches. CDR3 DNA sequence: TGTGCCAGCTCACCAAGGGGACAGGGGAACGGAGAGACCCAGTACTTC. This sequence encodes CASSPRGQGNGETQYF.

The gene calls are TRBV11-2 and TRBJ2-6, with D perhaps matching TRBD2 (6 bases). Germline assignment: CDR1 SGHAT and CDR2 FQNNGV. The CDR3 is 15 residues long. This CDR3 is CASGQATSGANVLTF. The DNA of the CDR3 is TGTGCAAGCGGGCAGGCTACCTCTGGGGCCAACGTCCTGACTTTC.

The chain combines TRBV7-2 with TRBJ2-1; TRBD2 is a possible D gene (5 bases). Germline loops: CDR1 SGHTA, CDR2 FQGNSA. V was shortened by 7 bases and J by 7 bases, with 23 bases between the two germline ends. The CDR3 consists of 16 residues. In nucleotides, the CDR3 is TGTGCCAGCACCCTCTACACTCGGACTGCTTCTAATGAGCAGTTCTTC. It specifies CASTLYTRTASNEQFF.

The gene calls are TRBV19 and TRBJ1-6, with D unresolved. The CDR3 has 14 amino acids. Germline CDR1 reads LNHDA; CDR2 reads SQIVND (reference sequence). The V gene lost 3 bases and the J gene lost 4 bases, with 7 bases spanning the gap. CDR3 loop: CASSITEYNSPLHF. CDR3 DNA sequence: TGTGCCAGTAGTATCACAGAGTATAATTCACCCCTCCACTTT.